This TCR beta chain comes out of a study of cytomegalovirus exposure and HLA in healthy donors. PCR primers comprised 60 Vbeta and 13 Jbeta primers. Produced via immunoSEQ multiplex PCR; TCRdb's table is partial and in-frame only. The sample carries 150,000 to 200,000 clones, approximately 80% recorded once. The V end was cut by 10 bases, the J end by 1 base, with 17 bases between. This CDR3 contains 15 residues. Germline CDR1 MNHNS, CDR2 SASEGT. The sample consisted of PBMCs. The origin of this receptor is a woman aged 30 to 39 in good health and CMV-seronegative. The chain couples TRBV6-1 to TRBJ2-1; perhaps TRBD2 as D (5 bases). The CDR3 DNA reads as TGTGCCACGGAAGCCCGGGGATCGTCCTACAATGAGCAGTTCTTC. Translation: CATEARGSSYNEQFF.